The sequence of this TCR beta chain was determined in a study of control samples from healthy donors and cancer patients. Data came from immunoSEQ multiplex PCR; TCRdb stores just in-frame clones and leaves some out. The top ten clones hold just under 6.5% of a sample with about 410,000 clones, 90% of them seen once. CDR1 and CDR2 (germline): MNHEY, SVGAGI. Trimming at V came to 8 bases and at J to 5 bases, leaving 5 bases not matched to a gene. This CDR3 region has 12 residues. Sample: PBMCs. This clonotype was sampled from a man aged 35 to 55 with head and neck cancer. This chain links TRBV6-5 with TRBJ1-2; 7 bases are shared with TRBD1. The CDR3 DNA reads TGTGCCAGCCGGGACAGTATATATGGCTACACCTTC. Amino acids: CASRDSIYGYTF.